This T cell receptor (beta chain) was identified during a study of cytomegalovirus exposure and HLA in healthy donors. Findings and caveats of the study: With high specificity and sensitivity, the classifier reportedly diagnosed cytomegalovirus status. Clonal expansion, a later analysis showed, was greater in HLA-associated TCR beta chains than in equally common others. In a later analysis, productive TCRs from donors in an Asian-associated ancestry cluster reportedly carried fewer N-insertions than the cohort mean.

Comment on this clone: As yet, its antigen is unknown.

13 Jbeta primers and 60 Vbeta primers were used for the PCR. The data were produced by immunoSEQ multiplex PCR, yet TCRdb's version contains in-frame clones alone and is incomplete. This repertoire comprises 150,000 to 200,000 clones; its ten largest clones make up 0.7% to 0.8%. V trimming: 4 bases; J trimming: 2 bases; junction bases outside the gene matches: 2. The CDR3 spans 13 residues. In germline, CDR1 is SGHRS, CDR2 YFSETQ. The chain is built from TRBV5-1 and TRBJ1-2; 7 nucleotides line up with TRBD1. The sequence was obtained from a woman aged 18-29 years in good health and CMV-seropositive. Specimen: PBMCs. The CDR3 region is CASSVDRNYGYTF. In nucleotides, the CDR3 is TGCGCCAGCAGCGTGGACAGGAACTATGGCTACACCTTC.